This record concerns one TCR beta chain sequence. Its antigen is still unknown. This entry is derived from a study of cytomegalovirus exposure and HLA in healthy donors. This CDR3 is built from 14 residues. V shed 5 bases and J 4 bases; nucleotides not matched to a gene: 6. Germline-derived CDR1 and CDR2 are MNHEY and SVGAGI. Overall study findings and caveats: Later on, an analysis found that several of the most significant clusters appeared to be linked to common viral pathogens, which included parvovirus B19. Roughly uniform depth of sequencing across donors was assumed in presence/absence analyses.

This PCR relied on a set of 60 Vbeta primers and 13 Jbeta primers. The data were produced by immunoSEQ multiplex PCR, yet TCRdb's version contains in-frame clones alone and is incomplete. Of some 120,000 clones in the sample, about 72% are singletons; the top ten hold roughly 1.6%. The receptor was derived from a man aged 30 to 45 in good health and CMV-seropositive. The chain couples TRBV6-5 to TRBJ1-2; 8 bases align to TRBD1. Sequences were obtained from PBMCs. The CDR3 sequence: CASSPGGYSYGYTF. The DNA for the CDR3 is TGTGCCAGCAGTCCAGGGGGCTACAGCTATGGCTACACCTTC.